The next 16 T cell receptor beta chains were all read from a single sample in a study of CD8 T cells in ankylosing spondylitis. Study-level points and caveats: It appeared that ankylosing spondylitis blood was characterized by a TCR beta motif of several highly homologous variants.

TCRdb redid the calling of the 5' RACE reads with MiXCR, one entry per CDR3 protein. The sample records some 700,000 distinct CDR3 sequences, around 20% being singletons. These receptors have no identified antigens. The sample consisted of blood, either unsorted or a sorted T cell fraction (not recorded which). Every receptor here comes from a male donor with ankylosing spondylitis.

The gene calls are TRBV6-2 or TRBV6-3 and TRBJ2-7, with 9 bases fitting TRBD2. The germline gives CDR1 MNHEY, CDR2 SVGEGT. Trimming removed 5 bases from V and 4 bases from J; junction bases left unmatched: 9. The CDR3 runs to 15 residues. The CDR3 spells CASSPRAGGPYEQYF. The CDR3 region has the DNA TGTGCCAGCAGTCCACGAGCGGGGGGACCGTACGAGCAGTACTTC.

The rearrangement joins TRBV10-3 to TRBJ1-4; unclear D gene. Trimming took off 10 bases at V and 4 bases at J, with 16 bases between the two ends. The CDR3 length is 14 residues. The germline V gene encodes CDR1 ENHRY and CDR2 SYGVKD. The CDR3 sequence is CATCEDEGNEKLFF. The CDR3, as DNA: TGTGCCACCTGTGAGGATGAGGGTAATGAAAAACTGTTTTTT.

This clonotype turned up a few times. The genes are TRBV12-3 or TRBV12-4 and TRBJ2-2, with 7 bases matching TRBD1. The CDR3 extends over 14 amino acids. Trimming removed 6 bases from V and 3 bases from J; junction bases left unmatched: 4. CDR3 nucleotide sequence: TGTGCCAGCAGCCGAACAGGGGACACCGGGGAGCTGTTTTTT. Its translation is CASSRTGDTGELFF.

In its sample, this clonotype was seen many times. This rearrangement joins TRBV4-3 to TRBJ2-1, with D perhaps matching TRBD1 (5 bases). V was shortened by 1 base and J by 8 bases, with 15 bases between the two germline ends. The germline V gene encodes CDR1 LGHNA and CDR2 YSLEER. This CDR3 contains 15 residues. The CDR3, as DNA: TGCGCCAGCAGCCAAGGATGGGGCCTTGACGATGAGCAGTTCTTC. This sequence encodes CASSQGWGLDDEQFF.

A few counts support this clonotype. This CDR3 is CASSGPGGLNNEQFF. DNA of the CDR3: TGTGCCAGCAGCGGGCCGGGAGGTTTAAACAATGAGCAGTTCTTC. The V gene is TRBV9, the J gene TRBJ2-1; 7 positions agree with TRBD2. Germline V gene sequence: CDR1 SGDLS, CDR2 YYNGEE. Trimming removed 3 bases from V and 5 bases from J; junction bases left unmatched: 8. This CDR3 comprises 15 residues.

The genes are TRBV20-1 and TRBJ2-7; D unclear. Germline CDR1 reads DFQATT; CDR2 reads SNEGSKA (reference sequence). The CDR3 runs 12 residues. The V gene lost 5 bases and the J gene lost 3 bases, with 11 bases spanning the gap. Here the CDR3 DNA reads TGCAGTGCTCAGAGAGAAGTCTACGAGCAGTACTTC. This gives the protein CSAQREVYEQYF.

In its sample, this clonotype was seen many times. This rearrangement joins TRBV12-3 or TRBV12-4 to TRBJ2-7; no clear D. Between the trimmed V and J ends, which lost 5 bases and 2 bases, there was a span of 10 bases. The length of the CDR3 is 13 residues. CDR3 sequence reads: CASSPSQTYEQYF. DNA of the CDR3: TGTGCCAGCAGTCCATCCCAAACCTACGAGCAGTACTTC.

The rearrangement links TRBV6-2 or TRBV6-3 to TRBJ1-2, with D hard to call. Trimming removed 7 bases at V and 2 bases at J, with 8 bases between. The CDR3 covers 12 residues. From germline, CDR1 is MNHEY and CDR2 SVGEGT. As DNA, the CDR3 is TGTGCCAGCACTCCCGGGAACTATGGCTACACCTTC. Translation gives CASTPGNYGYTF.

J is TRBJ1-2 and V is TRBV29-1; 8 bases are a match to TRBD1. The CDR3 has 12 residues. Germline CDR1 and CDR2: SQVTM and ANQGSEA. V lost 0 bases to trimming and J lost 8 bases; unmatched junction nucleotides: 2. The CDR3 nucleotides are TGCAGCGTTGAAGACAGGGGGCAAGGCTACACCTTC. Translation gives CSVEDRGQGYTF. Looking up the rest from reference TRBV29-1 and TRBJ1-2 gives the full variable domain: SAVISQKPSRDICQRGTSLTIQCQVDSQVTMMFWYRQQPGQSLTLIATANQGSEATYESGFVIDKFPISRPNLTFSTLTVSNMSPEDSSIYLCSVEDRGQGYTFGSGTRLTVV.

The chain joins TRBV6-1 to TRBJ1-5, with a possible D match to TRBD1 (6 bases). The CDR3 length is 13 residues. Germline V gene sequence: CDR1 MNHNS, CDR2 SASEGT. With 8 bases removed from V and 7 bases from J, the gap between germline ends came to 15 bases. The chain's CDR3 is CASAVKGDQPQHF. As DNA, the CDR3 is TGTGCCAGCGCAGTAAAGGGGGACCAGCCCCAGCATTTT.

This clonotype was picked up a small number of times. The chain is built from TRBV5-1 and TRBJ2-1, with D possibly being TRBD1 (6 bases). Germline lookup yields CDR1 SGHRS and CDR2 YFSETQ. Between the trimmed V and J ends, which lost 4 bases and 2 bases, there was a span of 13 bases. This CDR3 region has 15 residues. Here the CDR3 reads CASSTLQGTYNEQFF. In DNA, the CDR3 is TGCGCCAGCAGCACCCTACAGGGAACCTACAATGAGCAGTTCTTC.

The table lists this clonotype with many counts. The rearrangement links TRBV7-6 to TRBJ1-5, with D tentatively TRBD1 (6 bases). Germline loops: CDR1 SGHVS, CDR2 FNYEAQ. V lost 5 bases and J lost 4, with 9 bases in between. This CDR3 has 13 amino acids. CDR3 nucleotide sequence: TGTGCCAGCAGCCCCGGACAGAATCAGCCCCAGCATTTT. Translating gives CASSPGQNQPQHF.

CDR3 amino acids: CASSHPHEKLFF. CDR3 in DNA: TGCGCCAGCAGCCATCCTCATGAAAAACTGTTTTTT. The chain has TRBV4-1 and TRBJ1-4; D remains ambiguous. V lost 3 bases and J 6 bases, leaving 5 bases between the germline ends. CDR1 is MGHRA and CDR2 is YSYEKL in the germline V gene. This CDR3 spans 12 amino acids.

The chain couples TRBV29-1 to TRBJ2-3; D is possibly TRBD1 or TRBD2 (5 bases each). The CDR3 totals 13 residues. CDR1 SQVTM and CDR2 ANQGSEA come from the germline V gene. Trimming took 7 bases from V and 2 from J, leaving 13 bases between them. CDR3 nucleotides: TGCAGCGCGATACCGGGGACCACAGATACGCAGTATTTT. It specifies CSAIPGTTDTQYF.

The rearrangement uses TRBV6-1 and TRBJ2-2; TRBD1 is a possible D gene (5 bases). V was pared by 1 base and J by 8 bases, with 11 bases between. The CDR3 has 14 residues. Per the germline V gene, CDR1 is MNHNS and CDR2 is SASEGT. In nucleotides, the CDR3 is TGTGCCAGCAGTGAAGGGTCCTCAGGGGGGGAGCTGTTTTTT. Amino acids: CASSEGSSGGELFF.

This clonotype showed up just a few times. This chain joins TRBV10-1 and TRBJ2-2, with D possibly called TRBD1 or TRBD2 (6 bases each). Trimming stripped 3 bases from V and 3 bases from J, with 14 bases between. The germline V gene has CDR1 WNHNN and CDR2 SYGVQD (reference sequence). This CDR3 spans 16 amino acids. The chain's CDR3 is CASSDNRGADTGELFF. The CDR3, as DNA: TGCGCCAGCAGTGACAATAGGGGGGCCGACACCGGGGAGCTGTTTTTT.